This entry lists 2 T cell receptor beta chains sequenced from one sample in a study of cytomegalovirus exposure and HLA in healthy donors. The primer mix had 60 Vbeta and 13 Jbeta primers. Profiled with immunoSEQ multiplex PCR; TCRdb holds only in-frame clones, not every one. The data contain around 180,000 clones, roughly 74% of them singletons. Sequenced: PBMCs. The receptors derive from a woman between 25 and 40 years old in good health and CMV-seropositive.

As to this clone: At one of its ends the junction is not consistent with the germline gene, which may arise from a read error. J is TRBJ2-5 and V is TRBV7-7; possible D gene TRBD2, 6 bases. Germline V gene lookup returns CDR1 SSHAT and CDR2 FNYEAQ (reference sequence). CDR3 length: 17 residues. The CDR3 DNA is TGTGCTAGCAGCTTAGGCCACCCCGGGGGAGGCCAAGAGACCCAGTACTTC. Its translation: CASSLGHPGGGQETQYF.

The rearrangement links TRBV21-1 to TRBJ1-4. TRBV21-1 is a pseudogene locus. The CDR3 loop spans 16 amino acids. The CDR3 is CASSTSGGGRSEKLFF. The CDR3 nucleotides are TGTGCCAGCAGCACGTCCGGGGGGGGGAGAAGTGAAAAACTGTTTTTT.